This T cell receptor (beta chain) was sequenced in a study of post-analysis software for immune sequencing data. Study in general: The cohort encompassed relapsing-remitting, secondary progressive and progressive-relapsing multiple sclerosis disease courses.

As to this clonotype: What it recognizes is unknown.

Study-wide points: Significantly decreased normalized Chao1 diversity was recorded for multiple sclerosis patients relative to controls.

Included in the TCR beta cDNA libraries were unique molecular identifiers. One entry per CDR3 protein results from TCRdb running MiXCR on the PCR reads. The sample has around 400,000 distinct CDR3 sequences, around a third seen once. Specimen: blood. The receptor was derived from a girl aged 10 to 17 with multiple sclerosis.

CDR3 nucleotide sequence: TGTGCCAGCGGACAGGGATATAATAACTATGGCTACACCTTC. Protein: CASGQGYNNYGYTF. V and J are TRBV12-3 or TRBV12-4 and TRBJ1-2, with TRBD1 identical over 8 bases. CDR3 length: 14 amino acids. The V gene end was trimmed by 8 bases and the J gene end by 1 base; junction bases not matched to a gene: 6.